Listed below are T cell receptor beta chains from one sample, sequenced in a study of T cell changes during pregnancy in multiple sclerosis. The assay was immunoSEQ multiplex PCR, and TCRdb's table has in-frame clones only and misses some. The table has 50,000 or so clones, 85% to 90% seen once. The material sequenced was CD8+ T cells from peripheral blood mononuclear cells, taken in the second trimester of pregnancy. The receptors stem from a female donor with multiple sclerosis, enrolled in a pregnancy study. Both conserved end residues are part of each CDR3. D genes are given only for firm matches. Where a row states a size, it is once, few, many or the class of an expanded clone; other rows omit it.

abundance	d_gene	v_gene	j_gene	CDR3nt	CDR3aa
-	-	TRBV5-4	TRBJ1-1	TGTGCCAGCAGCTTGGAATCGTCAGCTGAAGCTTTCTTT	CASSLESSAEAFF
-	TRBD2	TRBV7-3	TRBJ2-3	TGTGCCAGCAGCTCTAGCGGGGGGGACACAGATACGCAGTATTTT	CASSSSGGDTDTQYF
-	TRBD2	TRBV27	TRBJ2-7	TGTGCCAGCAGTTTGCCCAGCGGGGCGGAGCAGTACTTC	CASSLPSGAEQYF
-	TRBD2	TRBV18	TRBJ2-7	TGTGCCAGCTCACCGTTAGGGAGCGGGGATGAGCAGTACTTC	CASSPLGSGDEQYF
-	-	TRBV13	TRBJ1-5	TGTGCCAGCAGCTTAGGCCTAAGGGAGGGAGCCAAGGATCAGCCCCAGCATTTT	CASSLGLREGAKDQPQHF
-	-	TRBV27	TRBJ2-1	TGTGCCAGCAGTCTTCCCGGCGGATCTAGGAACAATGAGCAGTTCTTC	CASSLPGGSRNNEQFF
-	-	TRBV12-5	TRBJ2-2	TGTGCTAGTGGTTTGTTAACAGGGTTTACCGGGGAGCTGTTTTTT	CASGLLTGFTGELFF
-	TRBD2	TRBV30	TRBJ2-2	TGTGCCTGTATAGCGGGGTTCACCGGGGAGCTGTTTTTT	CACIAGFTGELFF
-	-	TRBV29-1	TRBJ1-2	TGCAGCGTTGAACCCCCAGGTTCAGATGGCTACACCTTC	CSVEPPGSDGYTF
-	-	TRBV6-5	TRBJ2-3	TGTGCCAGCAGTTTCTTAGCGGAGGGGGGGGAAGATACGCAGTATTTT	CASSFLAEGGEDTQYF
once	-	TRBV19	TRBJ2-3	TGTGCCAGTATGGGGGGTACTACGCAGTATTTT	CASMGGTTQYF
-	-	TRBV11-2	TRBJ2-7	TGTGCCAGCAGCTTCCCCACCTACGAGCAGTACTTC	CASSFPTYEQYF
-	-	TRBV7-2	TRBJ1-1	TGTGCCAGCAGCTCATTAGTGGCAGGGACAACCGAGAATCCCACTGAAGCTTTCTTT	CASSSLVAGTTENPTEAFF
few	TRBD1	TRBV28	TRBJ2-2	TGTGCCAGCAGTTTAAGGACAGGGGCGGCCGGGGAGCTGTTTTTT	CASSLRTGAAGELFF
-	-	TRBV9	TRBJ2-6	TGTGCCAGCATGAGGGCTGGGGCCAACGTCCTGACTTTC	CASMRAGANVLTF
-	-	TRBV27	TRBJ1-6	TGTGCCAGCAGTTTAGGAGGGAGCTCCTATAATTCACCCCTCCACTTT	CASSLGGSSYNSPLHF
-	-	TRBV27	TRBJ2-7	TGTGCCAGCAGTTTATTTAGTTCCTACGAGCAGTACTTC	CASSLFSSYEQYF
-	TRBD1	TRBV9	TRBJ1-1	TGTGCCAGCGGACCGGGACAGGCAGCTGAAGCTTTCTTT	CASGPGQAAEAFF
-	-	TRBV7-3	TRBJ1-1	TGTGCCAGCAGCTTAATGGCAGGATTTATGAACACTGAAGCTTTCTTT	CASSLMAGFMNTEAFF
-	TRBD2	TRBV6-1	TRBJ2-3	TGTGCCAGCAGTGAAGCTCGGCTAGCGGGTGATACGCAGTATTTT	CASSEARLAGDTQYF
few	-	TRBV27	TRBJ1-6	TGTGCCAGCAGTTCCATGGGGCGGTCTAATTCACCCCTCCACTTT	CASSSMGRSNSPLHF
-	-	TRBV5-8	TRBJ2-7	TGTGCCAGCAGCTTGGATGAGTGGGAACGAGGGATCTACGAGCAGTACTTC	CASSLDEWERGIYEQYF
-	TRBD1	TRBV7-8	TRBJ1-2	TGTGCCAGCAGCTCCGGACAGGCGATCTATGGCTACACCTTC	CASSSGQAIYGYTF
once	TRBD1	TRBV5-5	TRBJ2-7	TGTGCCAGCAGCTCCGGGACAGGGGCATACGAGCAGTACTTC	CASSSGTGAYEQYF
-	-	TRBV9	TRBJ1-2	TGTGCCAGCAGTGGAGGGGGAGCGGGAAACTATGGCTACACCTTC	CASSGGGAGNYGYTF
-	-	TRBV6-1	TRBJ2-3	TGTGCCAGCACAGGTACCCGCACAGATACGCAGTATTTT	CASTGTRTDTQYF
few	-	TRBV19	TRBJ2-7	TGTGCCAGTAGTTCAGCCGACAGTCTCGACGAGCAGTACTTC	CASSSADSLDEQYF